Listed below are T cell receptor beta chains from one sample, sequenced in a study of blood T cells in healthy people across ages. TCRdb analysed the 5' RACE reads with MiXCR anew, one entry per CDR3 protein. The sample gives under 800,000 distinct CDR3 sequences, roughly 47% of which show up once; roughly 20% is in the top ten. What was sequenced was blood. The receptors here all came from a woman aged 60 to 75 in good health. CDR3s include the opening cysteine and the closing phenylalanine or tryptophan. D genes are given only for firm matches. Size tells how often a clone was seen (once, few, many) or the class of an expanded clone, and some rows leave it out.

>TRBV6-6|TRBJ1-5|-|-
TGTGCCAGCAACCGACAAACGAGCAGGGGTCATCAGCCCCAGCATTTT
CASNRQTSRGHQPQHF
>TRBV6-1|TRBJ2-1|-|few
TGTGCCAGCAGTGTTTCCATAAACAATGAGCAGTTCTTC
CASSVSINNEQFF
>TRBV7-3|TRBJ1-6|-|-
TGTGCCAGCAGCTTCCAGAGGCTTAATTCACCCCTCCACTTT
CASSFQRLNSPLHF
>TRBV27|TRBJ2-1|-|-
TGTGCCACTCAGGGGTGGGGTGGCGGGGGTCCCTACAATGAGCAGTTCTTC
CATQGWGGGGPYNEQFF
>TRBV4-1|TRBJ1-2|-|once
TGCGCCAGCAGCCAAGATCCCACGACAGCCGACTATGGCTACACCTTC
CASSQDPTTADYGYTF
>TRBV30|TRBJ1-2|TRBD1|few
TGTGCCTGGAGACTTGGACAGGTTGGCTATGGCTACACCTTT
CAWRLGQVGYGYTF
>TRBV7-6|TRBJ2-5|TRBD1|-
TGTGCCAGCAGCTTAAGGGGACAGAGTACCACCTACAATGAGCAGTACTTC
CASSLRGQSTTYNEQYF
>TRBV12-3/TRBV12-4|TRBJ2-1|-|-
TGTGCCAGCAGTTTAAGGAGGGGGGAATACAATGAGCAGTTCTTC
CASSLRRGEYNEQFF
>TRBV20-1|TRBJ2-1|-|-
TGCAGTGCCCCCCCAGCTCGGGGAGAGACCCAGTTCTTC
CSAPPARGETQFF
>TRBV28|TRBJ1-4|TRBD1|-
TGTGCCGCCGGAGGGGGCAGGGCCCCTGCAACTAATGAAAAACTGTTTTTT
CAAGGGRAPATNEKLFF
>TRBV10-3|TRBJ1-2|-|-
TGTGCCATCAGTGAGCCGGACAGAGTTTATGGCTACACCTTC
CAISEPDRVYGYTF
>TRBV2|TRBJ2-7|-|-
TGTGCCAGCAGTGAAGCCGCAGGGCAGGACGAGCAGTACTTC
CASSEAAGQDEQYF
>TRBV30|TRBJ2-1|-|-
TGTGCCTGGAGTGTAATCAGGGAGCAGTTCTTC
CAWSVIREQFF
>TRBV7-2|TRBJ2-1|-|-
TGTGCCAGCAGCCTCCACGGCAGGGCGAGAGACAATGAGCAGTTCTTC
CASSLHGRARDNEQFF
>TRBV30|TRBJ2-7|-|-
TGTGCCTGGGGTCTTCTCTACGAGCAGTACTTC
CAWGLLYEQYF
>TRBV28|TRBJ2-5|-|once
TGTGCCAGCAGATACCAATTAGAGACCCAGTACTTC
CASRYQLETQYF
>TRBV6-5|TRBJ2-7|-|-
TGTGCCAGCAGTCCAGGGACGTTGACCTACGAGCAGTACTTC
CASSPGTLTYEQYF
>TRBV2|TRBJ2-5|TRBD1|-
TGTGCCAGCAGTGAAGGGCACTTTGGGACAGGGGGTTCCCCTCGGGGTTGGCAGTACTTC
CASSEGHFGTGGSPRGWQYF
>TRBV28|TRBJ2-2|-|-
TGTGCCAGCAGTGTACAGGGCTCAATGAACACCGGGGAGCTGTTTTTT
CASSVQGSMNTGELFF
>TRBV27|TRBJ2-6|-|few
TGTGCCAGCAGTTTTGCCTCTGGGGCCAACGTCCTGACTTTC
CASSFASGANVLTF
>TRBV25-1|TRBJ1-2|-|-
TGTGCCAGCAGTGCCCGGACTGGCATCTATGGCTACACCTTC
CASSARTGIYGYTF
>TRBV20-1|TRBJ1-6|TRBD1|-
TGCAGTGCTAGCCAGGACAGGGATAATTCACCCCTCCACTTT
CSASQDRDNSPLHF
>TRBV7-2|TRBJ1-1|-|-
TGTGCCAGCAGCCAATCCATTACGGGTTTGAACACTGAAGCTTTCTTT
CASSQSITGLNTEAFF
>TRBV4-2|TRBJ2-3|TRBD2|many
TGTGCCAGCAGCCAAAGGGGTGGACTAGCGGATAGGGCAGATACGCAGTATTTT
CASSQRGGLADRADTQYF
>TRBV11-2|TRBJ2-3|TRBD2|-
TGTGCCAGCAGCCCCCAGGGACTAGCGGGTGGGGCAGATACGCAGTATTTT
CASSPQGLAGGADTQYF
>TRBV6-1|TRBJ1-1|-|-
TGTGCCAGCAAGTGGCTTGGGAACACTGAAGCTTTCTTT
CASKWLGNTEAFF
>TRBV5-6|TRBJ1-2|TRBD1|-
TGTGCCAACAGCTCTATCACCCGGGACAGGGTATACGGCTACACCTTC
CANSSITRDRVYGYTF
>TRBV2|TRBJ2-3|TRBD2|-
TGTGCCAGCAGTGAGACTAGCGGGAGTGGTACGCAGTATTTT
CASSETSGSGTQYF
>TRBV2|TRBJ1-2|TRBD1|-
TGTGCCAGCAGAAAGACAGGGATCTATGGCTACACCTTC
CASRKTGIYGYTF
>TRBV4-1|TRBJ2-2|-|-
TGCGCCAGCAGCCAAGATTTCAAGGGTACCGCCGGGGAGCTGTTTTTT
CASSQDFKGTAGELFF
>TRBV3-1|TRBJ2-5|-|few
TGTGCCAGCAGCCCTTTCGGAGAGACCCAGTACTTC
CASSPFGETQYF
>TRBV12-3/TRBV12-4|TRBJ2-1|TRBD2|-
TGTGTCAGCAGTTTCGGCGGGGGGAAATGGGAGCAGTTCTTC
CVSSFGGGKWEQFF
>TRBV10-3|TRBJ1-4|-|-
TGTGCCATCAATACAGGGAGGGATGAAAAACTGTTTTTT
CAINTGRDEKLFF
>TRBV12-3/TRBV12-4|TRBJ2-5|TRBD2|-
TGTGCCAGCAGTGGTAGCGGGGTGGAAGAGCAGTACTTC
CASSGSGVEEQYF
>TRBV9|TRBJ2-7|-|-
TGTGCCAGCAGCGTAGTCTCGGGACTCGCCTACGAGCAGTACTTC
CASSVVSGLAYEQYF
>TRBV7-9|TRBJ1-2|-|-
TGTGCCAGCAGCTTCGGGTCCCGGCCTGACTATGGCTACACCTTC
CASSFGSRPDYGYTF
>TRBV4-1|TRBJ2-2|-|-
TGCGCCAGCAGCGAAGGGGTCGGGGAGCTGTTTTTT
CASSEGVGELFF
>TRBV2|TRBJ2-2|-|few
TGTGCCAGCAACGCGTTCAAGCGGGACACCGGGGAGCTGTTTTTT
CASNAFKRDTGELFF
>TRBV3-1|TRBJ1-2|-|-
TGTGCCAGCAGCCAAGCCGGACGCACCAACTATGGCTACACCTTC
CASSQAGRTNYGYTF
>TRBV5-1|TRBJ1-2|-|-
TGCGCCAGCAGCTTGGCCCGAGGGGGGCGGAGTTTGCGCTACACCTTC
CASSLARGGRSLRYTF
>TRBV25-1|TRBJ2-5|TRBD1|-
TGTGCCAGCAGTGCCCCTACAGGGGTGGAGACCCAGTACTTC
CASSAPTGVETQYF
>TRBV3-1|TRBJ2-7|TRBD1|-
TGTGCCAGCAGCCAAACCGGGACAGGGACGTCGACAGAGAGGCAGTACTTC
CASSQTGTGTSTERQYF
>TRBV6-2/TRBV6-3|TRBJ2-1|TRBD2|-
TGTGCCAGCAGTGCTAGCGGGTACACATTCGATGAGCAGTTCTTC
CASSASGYTFDEQFF
>TRBV20-1|TRBJ2-2|TRBD2|-
TGCAGTGCTAGGACTAGCGGGAGGGCTCGCACCGGGGAGCTGTTTTTT
CSARTSGRARTGELFF
>TRBV6-2/TRBV6-3|TRBJ2-1|TRBD2|few
TGTGCCAGCAGAAGAGCGGGAGGGTACGAGTTCTTC
CASRRAGGYEFF
>TRBV29-1|TRBJ2-1|-|-
TGCAGCGTTGCAGGGGATCCAGGGCATCCCCTGAATGGGCGGTTCTTC
CSVAGDPGHPLNGRFF
>TRBV20-1|TRBJ2-7|TRBD1|few
TGCAGTGCTAGATGGGGACAGGGGAGCTACGAGCAGTACTTC
CSARWGQGSYEQYF
>TRBV7-2|TRBJ2-2|TRBD1|-
TGTGCCAGCAGCTTACAGGGGGCCACCGGGGAGCTGTTTTTT
CASSLQGATGELFF
>TRBV29-1|TRBJ1-6|-|once
TGCAGCACCCGGACCCTAACTGATCGTGATTCACCCCTCCACTTT
CSTRTLTDRDSPLHF
>TRBV7-9|TRBJ2-5|-|few
TGTGCCAGCAGCCCCAGGGGGGGGGAGTACCAAGAGACCCAGTACTTC
CASSPRGGEYQETQYF
>TRBV10-3|TRBJ2-2|-|-
TGTGCCATCAGTGCCGGGGTAGCGCAGAACACCGGGGAGCTGTTTTTT
CAISAGVAQNTGELFF
>TRBV20-1|TRBJ1-1|-|-
TGCAGTGCTAGCCTCGGAGGGGGGAACACTGAAGCTTTCTTT
CSASLGGGNTEAFF